The text below deals with one T cell receptor (beta chain). This clone has a handful of counts. Its binding antigen is unknown. One base away there is no much larger clone; base qualities are not given. TCRbeta CDR3 regions were amplified from genomic DNA by means of the immunoSEQ Assay, a bias-controlled multiplex PCR. The study's own analysis went as follows. The number of nucleated cells in each sample was estimated by amplification of reference gene primers within the assay. To quantify the absolute abundance of each unique TCRbeta CDR3 rearrangement, sequence reads were collapsed and filtered. For each sample, productive Simpson clonality was calculated by taking the square root of Simpson's diversity index across productive rearrangements. This is the immuneACCESS table as TCRdb keeps it, with only in-frame sequences that have V and J called. A part of the clones is gone; compared with another copy, unresolved V genes explain less than half, and the rest is unexplained. V, J and clone size derive from that table, while D and trimming were established from the DNA sequence. This sample comprises tens of thousands of clones, over 75% of them detected only once. The leading ten clones occupy about 15% of the sample.

Collaborating institutions collected whole blood in K2EDTA tubes following their own protocols. Collaborator samples were shipped for TCRbeta analysis as frozen whole blood, isolated PBMCs, or DNA extracted from either sample type. The data stem from a study of blood T cell repertoires in COVID-19 (dated by TCRdb to the early 2020s). Broadly, across the study: Collaborator samples came from the United States, Italy and Spain and covered acute and convalescent phases of COVID-19. Where HLA class I and class II types were available, the types were taken from metadata supplied by the sample provider, not from assay-based typing. The repertoires were released in a freely available public database intended as a resource for research on the immune response to SARS-CoV-2. Samples were obtained from the ongoing ImmuneRACE study (first 160 participants) and from about 1,300 subjects provided by 6 global collaborators. Deeply sampled blood TCRbeta repertoires from subjects exposed to, actively infected with, or recovered from COVID-19 were included in the dataset. Sample metadata almost always included a de-identified subject ID, COVID-19 status, age in years and sex. The prospective study material was composed of cDNA or gDNA derived from T cells, B-cell-depleted T cells, or PBMCs.

On the study overall, not on this receptor specifically: How much clinical and demographic metadata was included differed by source and by participant, and the metadata was provided uncurated.

The germline V gene (reference sequence) provides CDR1 MNHEY and CDR2 SMNVEV. Measured from the cysteine to the phenylalanine, the CDR3 is 14 residues long. Only the CDR3 portion is preserved as DNA: 42 bases, with reading frame beginning at the first base. V loses 3 bases, J loses 2 bases, and the germline ends lie 11 bases apart. Input material: peripheral blood. This clonotype was sampled from an elderly man with acute or convalescent COVID-19. The V gene is TRBV27 and the J gene is TRBJ2-7; the D gene assignment is ambiguous. At the DNA level, the sequence is TGTGCCAGCAGTTTGCGGTTACCCCCCTACGAGCAGTACTTC. Translated, it gives CASSLRLPPYEQYF.